One and the same sample provided the 9 T cell receptor beta chains below, sequenced in a study of control samples from healthy donors and cancer patients. The data were produced by immunoSEQ multiplex PCR, yet TCRdb's version contains in-frame clones alone and is incomplete. This sample has 90,000 to 150,000 clones, with more than 80% found just once. Source material: blood. The receptor set was obtained from a man between 50 and 59 years old in good health.

The chain employs TRBV5-6 and TRBJ1-6; D is uncertain. The germline V and J ends were trimmed by 0 bases and 6 bases, with 16 bases remaining between them. This CDR3 region has 17 residues. Germline loops: CDR1 SGHDT, CDR2 YYEEEE. The DNA for the CDR3 is TGTGCCAGCAGCTTGGGGTCACCCCGCCGAATTAATTCACCCCTCCACTTT. Its protein product is CASSLGSPRRINSPLHF.

This clone was observed once. The V gene is TRBV5-6, the J gene TRBJ1-2; no definite D call. The germline V gene encodes CDR1 SGHDT and CDR2 YYEEEE. V dropped 0 bases and J dropped 7 bases, with 10 bases sitting between them. CDR3 length: 13 residues. CDR3 protein: CASSLGAKGGYTF. CDR3 nucleotides: TGTGCCAGCAGCTTGGGGGCGAAGGGTGGCTACACCTTC.

The chain links TRBV11-2 to TRBJ1-4; D remains unclear. CDR1 SGHAT and CDR2 FQNNGV come from the germline V gene. Deletions cut 2 bases from V and 5 bases from J, with 15 bases between. The CDR3 has 16 amino acids. CDR3 coding DNA: TGTGCCAGCAGCTTACTTCAAGGCAGGCTAAATGAAAAACTGTTTTTT. Encoded protein: CASSLLQGRLNEKLFF.

Written as DNA, the CDR3 is TGTGCCAGCAGCTTAGTACGACAGGGGGCTGCTGGCTACACCTTC. This codes for CASSLVRQGAAGYTF. The V gene is TRBV11-2, the J gene TRBJ1-2; 10 bases are shared with TRBD1. Germline values: CDR1 SGHAT, CDR2 FQNNGV. This CDR3 has 15 amino acids. Trimming cost V 1 base and J 7 bases; bases outside gene matches: 6. The whole variable domain, remainder taken from reference TRBV11-2 and TRBJ1-2, is EAGVAQSPRYKIIEKRQSVAFWCNPISGHATLYWYQQILGQGPKLLIQFQNNGVVDDSQLPKDRFSAERLKGVDSTLKIQPAKLEDSAVYLCASSLVRQGAAGYTFGSGTRLTVV.

DNA of the CDR3: TGTGCCACCCTAGCGGGGGGGCGATCCTACGAGCAGTACTTC. This gives the protein CATLAGGRSYEQYF. The genes are TRBV6-5 and TRBJ2-7; 12 nucleotides match TRBD2. With V trimmed by 10 bases and J by 1 base, 5 bases remained unmatched. The CDR3 consists of 14 residues. Germline values: CDR1 MNHEY, CDR2 SVGAGI.

This chain joins TRBV24-1 and TRBJ2-2, with TRBD1 matching 9 bases. This CDR3 is built from 16 residues. Germline CDR1 KGHDR, CDR2 SFDVKD. V was clipped by 4 bases and J by 1 base; unmatched bases: 3. CDR3 DNA: TGTGCCACCAGTGACCCGGGACAGGGGAACACCGGGGAGCTGTTTTTT. Its protein is CATSDPGQGNTGELFF.

This sequence joins TRBV6-5 and TRBJ1-1; tentative D call: TRBD1 (6 bases). The CDR3 runs to 12 residues. Trimming removed 6 bases from V and 6 bases from J, with 11 bases in between. From germline, CDR1 is MNHEY and CDR2 SVGAGI. In DNA form, the CDR3 reads TGTGCCAGCAGGATGACAGGCCCTGAAGCTTTCTTT. It yields the protein CASRMTGPEAFF.

The chain employs TRBV5-1 and TRBJ1-1, with a tentative D call TRBD1 (6 bases). This CDR3 comprises 15 residues. Looked up from germline, CDR1 is SGHRS and CDR2 is YFSETQ. V lost 5 bases, J lost 0 bases, and 14 bases lay in between. CDR3 bases: TGCGCCAGCAGGTCAACAGGGAACCTGAACACTGAAGCTTTCTTT. Translation gives CASRSTGNLNTEAFF.

The CDR3 spells CASSELQGLTDTQYF. The DNA for the CDR3 is TGTGCCAGCAGTGAATTGCAGGGACTCACAGATACGCAGTATTTT. The J gene is TRBJ2-3, the V gene TRBV6-1, with TRBD2 as a possible D gene (6 bases). The germline V gene has CDR1 MNHNS and CDR2 SASEGT. With 2 bases removed from V and 2 bases from J, the gap between germline ends came to 11 bases. This CDR3 has 15 residues.